A single sample is the source of the 14 T cell receptor beta chains below, sequenced in a study of shared clonotypes between healthy human individuals. TCRdb's table, derived via immunoSEQ multiplex PCR, lists solely in-frame clones and lacks some. The table has around 700,000 clones, around 67% seen once; the top ten hold more than 1.5%. The sample was memory CD4+ T cells sorted from blood. Subset in this sample: CD45RA-negative fraction. The receptors were sampled from a woman in her thirties in good health.

This chain links TRBV29-1 with TRBJ1-5; 9 nucleotides match TRBD1. The CDR3 loop spans 13 amino acids. V trimming: 4 bases; J trimming: 5 bases; junction bases outside the gene matches: 3. Germline CDR1 is SQVTM and CDR2 is ANQGSEA. CDR3 region: CSVAGQGDQPQHF. The DNA of the CDR3 is TGCAGCGTTGCGGGACAGGGAGATCAGCCCCAGCATTTT. The full variable domain, completed using reference TRBV29-1 and TRBJ1-5, is SAVISQKPSRDICQRGTSLTIQCQVDSQVTMMFWYRQQPGQSLTLIATANQGSEATYESGFVIDKFPISRPNLTFSTLTVSNMSPEDSSIYLCSVAGQGDQPQHFGDGTRLSIL.

J is TRBJ2-5 and V is TRBV19; 7 bases map to TRBD2. Per germline, CDR1 LNHDA and CDR2 SQIVND (reference sequence). The trim removed 2 bases at V and 2 bases at J, leaving 5 bases unmatched. The CDR3 totals 15 residues. CDR3 in DNA: TGTGCCAGTAGTATATCGAGCGGGGTACAAGAGACCCAGTACTTC. It encodes CASSISSGVQETQYF.

J is TRBJ1-6 and V is TRBV30, with D possibly being TRBD1 (6 bases). With 5 bases removed from V and 7 bases from J, the gap between germline ends came to 15 bases. The CDR3 loop spans 14 amino acids. Germline V gives CDR1 GTSNPN, CDR2 SVGIG (reference sequence). CDR3 coding DNA: TGTGCCTGGCAACTCGGGACACGAAATTCACCCCTCCACTTT. Translation: CAWQLGTRNSPLHF.

The chain couples TRBV28 to TRBJ1-5, with a possible D match to TRBD1 (5 bases). CDR1 and CDR2 (germline): MDHEN, SYDVKM. This CDR3 is 15 amino acids long. Trimming removed 5 bases from V and 3 bases from J, with 14 bases in between. In DNA, the CDR3 is TGTGCCAGCAGTCCAGACGACAGACCCAATCAGCCCCAGCATTTT. Residues: CASSPDDRPNQPQHF.

The genes are TRBV28 and TRBJ2-7; D is unresolved. The CDR3 runs 13 residues. V was trimmed by 3 bases and J by 7 bases, leaving 13 bases between them. Per the germline V gene, CDR1 is MDHEN and CDR2 is SYDVKM. CDR3 nucleotides: TGTGCCAGCAGTTTGGTGCGGAGACCAGAGCAGTACTTC. As protein: CASSLVRRPEQYF.

V usage is TRBV28 and J usage is TRBJ1-4; D not certain. Trimming took 1 base from V and 4 from J, leaving 13 bases between them. This CDR3 comprises 16 residues. Germline CDR1 reads MDHEN; CDR2 reads SYDVKM. Written as DNA, the CDR3 is TGTGCCAGCAGTTTATCGCCGGACCTCATTAATGAAAAACTGTTTTTT. Protein product: CASSLSPDLINEKLFF. Full variable domain (outside the CDR3, taken from reference TRBV28 and TRBJ1-4): DVKVTQSSRYLVKRTGEKVFLECVQDMDHENMFWYRQDPGLGLRLIYFSYDVKMKEKGDIPEGYSVSREKKERFSLILESASTNQTSMYLCASSLSPDLINEKLFFGSGTQLSVL.

The rearrangement links TRBV7-9 to TRBJ1-5; 9 nucleotides agree with TRBD1. Germline assignment: CDR1 SEHNR and CDR2 FQNEAQ (reference sequence). Trimming took 6 bases from V and 1 from J; bases not matched to a gene: 7. This CDR3 has 16 amino acids. CDR3 nucleotide sequence: TGTGCCAGCAGACCTTGGACAGGGGACAGCAATCAGCCCCAGCATTTT. As protein: CASRPWTGDSNQPQHF.

V usage is TRBV6-9 and J usage is TRBJ2-2, with a weak D call TRBD2 (5 bases). Germline values: CDR1 MNHGY, CDR2 SVAAGI. Trimming removed 3 bases at V and 6 bases at J, with 14 bases between. This CDR3 has 15 amino acids. CDR3 sequence reads: CASSYTRGSAGELFF. CDR3 bases: TGTGCCAGCAGTTACACCCGGGGATCGGCCGGGGAGCTGTTTTTT.

Only one count was recorded for this clone. This chain links TRBV27 with TRBJ1-1; D remains ambiguous. Germline V gene lookup returns CDR1 MNHEY and CDR2 SMNVEV (reference sequence). The CDR3 is 15 amino acids. Trimming shortened V by 8 bases and J by 1 base, and 17 bases separated the two germline ends. CDR3 in DNA: TGTGCCAGCCTCCCAGCAGGCAGGACGAACACTGAAGCTTTCTTT. The encoded protein is CASLPAGRTNTEAFF.

This clone has just one count. The V call is TRBV2, the J call TRBJ1-1, with 7 positions matching TRBD1. The CDR3 extends over 15 amino acids. Germline CDR1 SNHLY, CDR2 FYNNEI. Trimming removed 5 bases from V and 2 bases from J; junction bases left unmatched: 8. The CDR3 sequence is CASSSQGGGNTEAFF. CDR3 bases: TGTGCCAGCAGTTCCCAGGGGGGGGGAAACACTGAAGCTTTCTTT.

This clone was seen a handful of times. Other DNA sequences in the same sample also yield this CDR3. Written as DNA, the CDR3 is TGTGCCACCAGCAGGGCCGGGACAGGCAATCAGCCCCAGCATTTT. Translating gives CATSRAGTGNQPQHF. This sequence joins TRBV15 and TRBJ1-5; 7 nucleotides align to TRBD1. This CDR3 has 15 amino acids. The V gene's germline CDR1 is LNHNV and CDR2 YYDKDF (reference sequence). V lost 3 bases and J lost 2; bases outside the gene matches: 4. Full variable domain (rest looked up from reference TRBV15 and TRBJ1-5): DAMVIQNPRYQVTQFGKPVTLSCSQTLNHNVMYWYQQKSSQAPKLLFHYYDKDFNNEADTPDNFQSRRPNTSFCFLDIRSPGLGDTAMYLCATSRAGTGNQPQHFGDGTRLSIL.

This clone has just a few counts. The rearrangement uses TRBV4-1 and TRBJ1-1; possible D gene TRBD1, 6 bases. V shed 1 base and J shed 1 base, with 13 bases lying between them. The germline gives CDR1 MGHRA, CDR2 YSYEKL. The CDR3 is 16 amino acids. The CDR3 nucleotides are TGCGCCAGCAGCCAAGTTCAGCGACAGGAGAACACTGAAGCTTTCTTT. This sequence encodes CASSQVQRQENTEAFF.

The chain couples TRBV5-1 to TRBJ2-3; no reliable D call. This CDR3 region has 11 residues. Deletions cut 7 bases from V and 6 bases from J, with 9 bases between. Germline-derived CDR1 and CDR2 are SGHRS and YFSETQ. DNA for the CDR3: TGCGCCAGCGCACGGGTTGATACGCAGTATTTT. It encodes CASARVDTQYF.

The chain employs TRBV5-1 and TRBJ2-1; D tentatively fits TRBD1 or TRBD2 (6 bases each). Looked up from germline, CDR1 is SGHRS and CDR2 is YFSETQ. The CDR3 extends over 15 amino acids. Trimming pared 2 bases from V and 6 bases from J, leaving 15 bases between. CDR3 region: CASSLGSEGGNEQFF. The CDR3 region has the DNA TGCGCCAGCAGCTTAGGCAGCGAGGGGGGCAATGAGCAGTTCTTC.